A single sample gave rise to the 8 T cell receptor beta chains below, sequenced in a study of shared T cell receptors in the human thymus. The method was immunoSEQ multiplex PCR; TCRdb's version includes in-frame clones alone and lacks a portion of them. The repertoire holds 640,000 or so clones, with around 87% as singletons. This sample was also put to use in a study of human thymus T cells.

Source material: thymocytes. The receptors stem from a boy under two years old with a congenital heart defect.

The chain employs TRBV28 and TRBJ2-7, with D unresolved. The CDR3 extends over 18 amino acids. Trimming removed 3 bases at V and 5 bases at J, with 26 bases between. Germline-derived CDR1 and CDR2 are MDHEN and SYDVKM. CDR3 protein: CASSFALPRWSEVNEQYF. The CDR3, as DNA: TGTGCCAGCAGTTTTGCCCTCCCTCGGTGGAGCGAGGTCAACGAGCAGTACTTC.

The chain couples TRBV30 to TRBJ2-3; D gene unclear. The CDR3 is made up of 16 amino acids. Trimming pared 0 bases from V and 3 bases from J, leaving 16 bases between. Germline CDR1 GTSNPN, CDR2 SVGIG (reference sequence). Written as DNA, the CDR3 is TGTGCCTGGAGTGTAAGGTCCCTAGATATAACAGATACGCAGTATTTT. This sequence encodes CAWSVRSLDITDTQYF.

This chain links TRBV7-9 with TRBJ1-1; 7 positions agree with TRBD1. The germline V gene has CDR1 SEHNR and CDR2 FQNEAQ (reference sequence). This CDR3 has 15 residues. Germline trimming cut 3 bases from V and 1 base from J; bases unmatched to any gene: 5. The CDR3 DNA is TGTGCCAGCAGCTTTTCTAGACAGGGGAACACTGAAGCTTTCTTT. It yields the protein CASSFSRQGNTEAFF.

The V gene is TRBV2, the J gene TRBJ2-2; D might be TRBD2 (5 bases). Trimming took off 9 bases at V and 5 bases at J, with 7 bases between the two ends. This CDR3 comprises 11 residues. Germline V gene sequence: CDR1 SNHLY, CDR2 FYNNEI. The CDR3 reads CARRGTGELFF. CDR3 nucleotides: TGTGCCAGAAGAGGGACCGGGGAGCTGTTTTTT.

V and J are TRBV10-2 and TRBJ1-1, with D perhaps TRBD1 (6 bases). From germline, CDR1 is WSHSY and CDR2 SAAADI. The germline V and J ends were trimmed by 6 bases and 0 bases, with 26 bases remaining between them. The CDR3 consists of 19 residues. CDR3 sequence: CASRDSGQGSYKMNTEAFF. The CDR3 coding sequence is TGCGCCAGCAGGGATTCTGGGCAGGGGAGTTACAAAATGAACACTGAAGCTTTCTTT.

The CDR3 DNA reads as TGTGCCAGCAGCCCGGGAGCGGGGGGGGTGAACAATGAGCAGTTCTTC. It codes for CASSPGAGGVNNEQFF. The J gene is TRBJ2-1, the V gene TRBV7-2; 10 nucleotides match TRBD2. V shed 5 bases, J shed 5 bases, and the junction held 9 bases outside the gene matches. Germline values: CDR1 SGHTA, CDR2 FQGNSA. The CDR3 is 16 residues long.

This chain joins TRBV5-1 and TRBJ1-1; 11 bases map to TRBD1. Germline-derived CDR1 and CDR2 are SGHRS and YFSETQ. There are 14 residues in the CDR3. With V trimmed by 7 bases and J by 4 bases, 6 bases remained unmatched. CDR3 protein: CASGEDRGPTEAFF. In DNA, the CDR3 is TGCGCCAGCGGAGAGGACAGGGGGCCCACTGAAGCTTTCTTT. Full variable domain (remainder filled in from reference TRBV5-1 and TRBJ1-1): KAGVTQTPRYLIKTRGQQVTLSCSPISGHRSVSWYQQTPGQGLQFLFEYFSETQRNKGNFPGRFSGRQFSNSRSEMNVSTLELGDSALYLCASGEDRGPTEAFFGQGTRLTVV.

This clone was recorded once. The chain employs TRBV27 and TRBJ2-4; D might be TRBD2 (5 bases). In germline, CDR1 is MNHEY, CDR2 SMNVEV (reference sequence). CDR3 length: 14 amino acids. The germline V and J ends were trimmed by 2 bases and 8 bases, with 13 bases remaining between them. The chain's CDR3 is CASSLGRTGYIQYF. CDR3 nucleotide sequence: TGTGCCAGCAGTTTAGGGCGGACTGGGTACATTCAGTACTTC.